A selection of T cell receptor beta chains follows, all from one sample in a study of identical twins. TCRdb ran MiXCR on the 5' RACE reads and lists one entry per CDR3 protein. The data show some 1,600,000 distinct CDR3 sequences, more than 30% seen once. The specimen sequenced was cord blood. These receptors came from a newborn girl in good health. Both conserved end residues are part of each CDR3. A D gene is named only where the DNA matches it firmly. Size is omitted from some rows. Given values are once, few, many or a class for expanded clones.

TRBD2 TRBJ2-4 TRBV2 once CASSGRSGRSKNIQYF TGTGCCAGCAGTGGACGTAGCGGGAGATCCAAAAACATTCAGTACTTC
. TRBJ1-5 TRBV19 . CASSRALSDQPQHF TGTGCCAGTAGCCGGGCACTGAGCGATCAGCCCCAGCATTTT
. TRBJ2-7 TRBV29-1 . CSSQRGQGPQEIQYF TGCAGCTCCCAACGGGGGCAGGGGCCCCAAGAGATCCAGTACTTC
TRBD2 TRBJ2-1 TRBV9 . CASSPRGTSGSEQFF TGTGCCAGCAGCCCCCGAGGGACTAGCGGATCTGAGCAGTTCTTC
TRBD2 TRBJ2-2 TRBV24-1 . CATSEVAGDTGELFF TGTGCCACCAGTGAGGTAGCGGGAGACACCGGGGAGCTGTTTTTT
TRBD1 TRBJ2-3 TRBV15 . CATSRDRTGLGPGRTQYF TGTGCCACCAGCAGAGATCGGACAGGACTTGGGCCTGGGCGTACGCAGTATTTT
TRBD1 TRBJ1-1 TRBV5-1 few CASSLGRQGARSTEAFF TGCGCCAGCAGCTTGGGGCGACAGGGGGCGCGCTCCACTGAAGCTTTCTTT
TRBD1 TRBJ2-1 TRBV20-1 few CSANPGQGKQFF TGCAGTGCTAACCCCGGACAGGGCAAGCAGTTCTTC
TRBD2 TRBJ2-3 TRBV20-1 few CSATLLGAGGQAQYF TGCAGTGCTACTCTTCTCGGGGCGGGAGGTCAGGCGCAGTATTTT
. TRBJ1-4 TRBV12-3/TRBV12-4 few CASSLIENEKLFF TGTGCCAGCAGTTTAATAGAGAATGAAAAACTGTTTTTT
. TRBJ1-5 TRBV15 few CATSREDGLQPQHF TGTGCCACCAGCAGAGAGGACGGCCTTCAGCCCCAGCATTTT
TRBD2 TRBJ2-3 TRBV20-1 few CGTSGGLTDTQYF TGCGGAACTAGCGGGGGCCTCACAGATACGCAGTATTTT
. TRBJ2-3 TRBV11-1 . CASSRLRTAPDAQYF TGTGCCAGCAGCCGACTAAGGACAGCTCCAGATGCGCAGTATTTT
TRBD2 TRBJ2-3 TRBV24-1 . CATSDPGLAGGDFSTDTQYF TGTGCCACCAGTGATCCCGGCCTAGCGGGGGGGGACTTTAGCACAGATACGCAGTATTTT
. TRBJ2-4 TRBV20-1 few CSAGDGSAKNIQYF TGCAGTGCTGGAGACGGCTCAGCCAAAAACATTCAGTACTTC
. TRBJ1-6 TRBV5-1 . CASSLAGTNNSPLHF TGCGCCAGCAGCTTGGCCGGGACAAATAATTCACCCCTCCACTTT
TRBD2 TRBJ2-7 TRBV29-1 many CSVDPTSGGHEQYF TGCAGCGTTGACCCGACTAGCGGAGGCCACGAGCAGTACTTC
. TRBJ1-2 TRBV20-1 few CSAIPSGGYYGYTF TGCAGTGCAATACCCTCGGGGGGGTACTATGGCTACACCTTC
. TRBJ2-7 TRBV29-1 few CSVGHTYEQYF TGCAGCGTGGGACACACCTACGAGCAGTACTTC
TRBD2 TRBJ2-3 TRBV4-2 few CASSQVGAGGPDTQYF TGTGCCAGCAGCCAAGTTGGAGCGGGGGGGCCAGATACGCAGTATTTT
. TRBJ1-1 TRBV7-9 . CASSLAGNTKAFF TGTGCCAGCAGCTTAGCGGGAAACACTAAAGCTTTCTTT
. TRBJ2-5 TRBV12-3/TRBV12-4 . CASSPTGSYGQYF TGTGCCAGCTCCCCGACAGGTAGTTACGGGCAGTACTTC